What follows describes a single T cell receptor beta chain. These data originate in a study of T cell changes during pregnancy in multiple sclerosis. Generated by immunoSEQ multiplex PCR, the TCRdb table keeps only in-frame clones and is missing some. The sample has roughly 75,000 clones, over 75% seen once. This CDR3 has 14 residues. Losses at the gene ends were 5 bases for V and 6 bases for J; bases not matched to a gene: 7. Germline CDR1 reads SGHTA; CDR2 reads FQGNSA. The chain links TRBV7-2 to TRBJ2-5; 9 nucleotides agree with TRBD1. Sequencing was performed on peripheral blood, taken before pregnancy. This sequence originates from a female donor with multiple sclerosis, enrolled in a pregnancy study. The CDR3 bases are TGTGCCAGCAGCCGGGGGACAGGGCTTAAGACCCAGTACTTC. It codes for CASSRGTGLKTQYF.